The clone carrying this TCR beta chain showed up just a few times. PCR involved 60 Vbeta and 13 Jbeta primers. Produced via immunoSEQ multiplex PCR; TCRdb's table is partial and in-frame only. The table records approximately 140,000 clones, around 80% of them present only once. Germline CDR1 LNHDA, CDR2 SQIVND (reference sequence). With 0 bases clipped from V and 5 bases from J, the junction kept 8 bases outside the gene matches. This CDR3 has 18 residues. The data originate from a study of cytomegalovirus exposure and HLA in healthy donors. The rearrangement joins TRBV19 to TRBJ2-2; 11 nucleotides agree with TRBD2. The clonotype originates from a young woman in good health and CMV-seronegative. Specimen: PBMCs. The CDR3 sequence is CASSIDRVGTSGTGELFF. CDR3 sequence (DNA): TGTGCCAGTAGTATAGATAGGGTCGGGACTAGCGGAACCGGGGAGCTGTTTTTT.